The 24 T cell receptor beta chains presented below share a single source sample, sequenced in a study of T cells in Graves' hyperthyroidism and ophthalmopathy. The investigators amplified TCR beta CDR3 regions from RNA transcripts. In the first-round RT-PCR of the TCR CDR3, the HTBI primer set was used. TCRdb re-analysed the multiplex PCR reads in MiXCR, keeping a single row per CDR3 protein. The sample carries nearly 600,000 distinct CDR3 sequences, approximately 15% recorded once. The sequenced sample consisted of blood. All receptors come from a woman under 30 with Graves' ophthalmopathy.

This clonotype showed up just once. V and J are TRBV10-3 and TRBJ2-7; D is unclear. The germline gives CDR1 ENHRY, CDR2 SYGVKD. CDR3 size: 12 residues. V shed 6 bases and J shed 0 bases, with 6 bases lying between them. CDR3 nucleotides: TGTGCCATCAGGGGTAGCTCCTACGAGCAGTACTTC. Amino acid sequence: CAIRGSSYEQYF.

This clonotype has ten or more counts. This chain uses TRBV27 with TRBJ2-1; TRBD1 might be the D (6 bases). This CDR3 is 22 amino acids long. From germline, CDR1 is MNHEY and CDR2 SMNVEV (reference sequence). The V and J ends lost 6 bases and 3 bases respectively, with 36 bases between them. The CDR3 region is CASRHPPRWGTLGAGRYNEQFF. The CDR3 coding sequence is TGTGCCAGCAGACACCCCCCTCGATGGGGGACCCTGGGGGCGGGTCGCTACAATGAGCAGTTCTTC.

This clonotype was seen many times. The chain recombines TRBV12-3 or TRBV12-4 with TRBJ2-2; 8 positions agree with TRBD2. There are 16 residues in the CDR3. The V segment lost 7 bases and the J segment 4 bases; nucleotides outside the gene matches: 11. CDR3 sequence: CASITWGTRPTGELFF. Here the CDR3 DNA reads TGTGCCAGCATCACTTGGGGGACTAGGCCCACCGGGGAGCTGTTTTTT.

The V call is TRBV12-5, the J call TRBJ2-5; D might be TRBD2 (7 bases). Looked up from germline, CDR1 is LGHNT and CDR2 is FRNRAP. The CDR3 runs to 17 residues. V was trimmed by 8 bases and J by 2 bases, leaving 24 bases between them. The CDR3 region has the DNA TGTGCTAGTCTTATTACCTCGCAGGGAGGGGGGCAAGAGACCCAGTACTTC. Translating it yields CASLITSQGGGQETQYF.

There are many counts of this clonotype. This chain uses TRBV3-1 with TRBJ2-3, with 13 nucleotides matching TRBD2. This CDR3 has 17 amino acids. The V segment lost 4 bases and the J segment 1 base; nucleotides outside the gene matches: 5. The germline V gene has CDR1 LGHDT and CDR2 YNNKEL (reference sequence). The CDR3 coding sequence is TGTGCCAGCAGCCCACGGACTAGCGGGAGTGGCACAGATACGCAGTATTTT. Protein sequence: CASSPRTSGSGTDTQYF.

Many counts were recorded for this clonotype. The genes are TRBV29-1 and TRBJ1-1; a weak D match, TRBD1 (6 bases). The CDR3 is 13 amino acids. Germline values: CDR1 SQVTM, CDR2 ANQGSEA. V lost 4 bases to trimming and J lost 1 base, with 10 bases between them. The CDR3 region has the DNA TGCAGCGTTGCAACAGGGAGGAACACTGAAGCTTTCTTT. It yields the protein CSVATGRNTEAFF.

This clonotype appeared many times. This chain joins TRBV7-9 and TRBJ1-2; D is ambiguous. The germline V gene encodes CDR1 SEHNR and CDR2 FQNEAQ (reference sequence). The CDR3 is made up of 15 amino acids. Deletions cut 1 base from V and 4 bases from J, with 13 bases between. CDR3 sequence reads: CASSLVRAGIYGYTF. CDR3 DNA sequence: TGTGCCAGCAGCTTAGTCCGAGCGGGAATCTATGGCTACACCTTC.

The chain employs TRBV19 and TRBJ1-5, with D unresolved. V lost 7 bases, J lost 1 base, and 17 bases lay in between. Germline CDR1 LNHDA, CDR2 SQIVND (reference sequence). The CDR3 extends over 16 amino acids. This CDR3 reads CASTAQVLGSNQPQHF. DNA for the CDR3: TGTGCCAGTACCGCTCAGGTTCTGGGCAGCAATCAGCCCCAGCATTTT. Full variable domain (rest looked up from reference TRBV19 and TRBJ1-5): DGGITQSPKYLFRKEGQNVTLSCEQNLNHDAMYWYRQDPGQGLRLIYYSQIVNDFQKGDIAEGYSVSREKKESFPLTVTSAQKNPTAFYLCASTAQVLGSNQPQHFGDGTRLSIL.

This clonotype has ten or more counts. This sequence joins TRBV7-9 and TRBJ1-1, with D unclear. The CDR3 has 18 residues. V was trimmed by 5 bases and J by 0 bases, leaving 22 bases between them. The germline CDR1 and CDR2 sequences are SEHNR and FQNEAQ (reference sequence). CDR3 DNA sequence: TGTGCCAGCAGCCTATCTACATTAGCGACGGGCATGAACACTGAAGCTTTCTTT. Protein product: CASSLSTLATGMNTEAFF.

The V and J genes are TRBV19 and TRBJ1-5, with TRBD1 as a possible D gene (6 bases). The CDR3 spans 17 residues. Trimming took 3 bases from V and 1 from J, leaving 16 bases between them. Germline values: CDR1 LNHDA, CDR2 SQIVND (reference sequence). This chain's CDR3 is CASSILGGARSNQPQHF. DNA of the CDR3: TGTGCCAGTAGTATTTTGGGGGGGGCCAGGAGCAATCAGCCCCAGCATTTT.

The sample holds many counts of this clonotype. The chain employs TRBV29-1 and TRBJ2-7, with 10 nucleotides matching TRBD2. The V gene end was trimmed by 3 bases and the J gene end by 5 bases; junction bases not matched to a gene: 7. The CDR3 spans 14 residues. In germline, CDR1 is SQVTM, CDR2 ANQGSEA. In DNA, the CDR3 is TGCAGCGTTGAGATGGGACTAGCGAACCACGAGCAGTACTTC. Translated, it gives CSVEMGLANHEQYF.

This clonotype was counted at least ten times. V and J are TRBV30 and TRBJ2-3, with D unclear. Trimming removed 3 bases at V and 2 bases at J, with 9 bases between. The CDR3 has 13 amino acids. Germline loops: CDR1 GTSNPN, CDR2 SVGIG (reference sequence). The CDR3: CAWSAAHTDTQYF. The CDR3 region has the DNA TGTGCCTGGAGCGCAGCACACACAGATACGCAGTATTTT.

The chain joins TRBV20-1 to TRBJ2-6, with TRBD2 matching 14 bases. Germline V gene sequence: CDR1 DFQATT, CDR2 SNEGSKA (reference sequence). J lost 0 bases, V lost 3 bases, and 1 base had no gene match. This CDR3 contains 17 residues. The chain's CDR3 is CSASGLAGGSGANVLTF. CDR3 nucleotide sequence: TGCAGTGCTAGTGGACTAGCGGGAGGCTCTGGGGCCAACGTCCTGACTTTC.

The sample holds a few counts of this clonotype. The chain links TRBV5-5 to TRBJ2-5, with TRBD1 matching over 8 bases. V was pared by 0 bases and J by 2 bases, with 6 bases of the junction left unmatched. In germline, CDR1 is SGHKS, CDR2 YYEKEE (reference sequence). The CDR3 has 16 amino acids. The CDR3 spells CASSLGWTGTQETQYF. CDR3 nucleotide sequence: TGTGCCAGCAGCTTGGGATGGACAGGGACTCAAGAGACCCAGTACTTC.

This clonotype was seen many times. This chain uses TRBV6-1 with TRBJ2-7; TRBD1 matches at 7 bases. V lost 7 bases and J lost 0; bases outside the gene matches: 9. Germline CDR1 and CDR2: MNHNS and SASEGT. This CDR3 comprises 15 residues. The CDR3 sequence: CASTLWGQSSYEQYF. In DNA, the CDR3 is TGTGCCAGCACCCTTTGGGGACAGTCCTCCTACGAGCAGTACTTC.

This clonotype occurred many times. The rearrangement uses TRBV10-3 and TRBJ2-7; D may be TRBD1 (8 bases). This CDR3 comprises 16 residues. CDR1 is ENHRY, CDR2 SYGVKD, per germline. Trimming left V 5 bases short and J 3 bases short, with 20 bases between. Written as DNA, the CDR3 is TGTGCCATCAGTCCAACAGGGGGGGGAGGTCTCTACGAGCAGTACTTC. Amino acids: CAISPTGGGGLYEQYF.

This clonotype was counted at least ten times. CDR3 region: CASSPDGGYEQYF. CDR3 in DNA: TGTGCCAGCAGCCCGGACGGAGGGTACGAGCAGTACTTC. The rearrangement links TRBV9 to TRBJ2-7; TRBD2 is a possible D gene (6 bases). CDR1 is SGDLS, CDR2 YYNGEE, per germline. The V end lost 4 bases, the J end lost 4 bases, and 12 bases lay between the germline ends. The CDR3 runs to 13 residues.

This clonotype was counted between two and nine times. J is TRBJ2-5 and V is TRBV19, with 7 bases identical to TRBD2. The CDR3 sequence is 12 residues long. In germline, CDR1 is LNHDA, CDR2 SQIVND (reference sequence). V was pared by 3 bases and J by 5 bases, with 0 bases of the junction left unmatched. The CDR3 nucleotides are TGTGCCAGTAGTATTAGCGGGGAGACCCAGTACTTC. Translation gives CASSISGETQYF.

The sample holds a few counts of this clonotype. This chain uses TRBV5-6 with TRBJ2-7, with 8 bases fitting TRBD2. The germline V gene encodes CDR1 SGHDT and CDR2 YYEEEE. V trimming: 4 bases; J trimming: 5 bases; junction bases outside the gene matches: 8. The CDR3 length is 14 residues. CDR3 DNA: TGTGCCAGCAGCCTGGGACTAGATTTCCACGAGCAGTACTTC. It yields the protein CASSLGLDFHEQYF.

This clonotype was counted ten times or more. V gene TRBV6-2 or TRBV6-3 combines with J gene TRBJ2-6; a possible D gene is TRBD2 (6 bases). CDR1 and CDR2 (germline): MNHEY, SVGEGT. This CDR3 is 16 amino acids long. V shed 3 bases and J shed 2 bases, with 11 bases lying between them. The CDR3 DNA follows: TGTGCCAGCAGTTATTTGGAGGGCACTGGGGCCAACGTCCTGACTTTC. Protein: CASSYLEGTGANVLTF.

Concerning this clonotype: A much more abundant neighbour one base away suggests this may be a read error. Likely a read error: the CDR3 ends without its conserved phenylalanine or tryptophan. This chain connects TRBV6-5 to TRBJ2-5; D possibly uses TRBD1 or TRBD2 (5 bases each). This CDR3 comprises 15 residues. V was pared by 0 bases and J by 4 bases, with 12 bases between. The germline gives CDR1 MNHEY, CDR2 SVGAGI. The CDR3 nucleotides are TGTGCCAGCAGTTACTCGCAGGGACGACGAGAGACCCAGTACCTC. Translated: CASSYSQGRRETQYL.

In its sample, this clonotype was seen many times. This rearrangement joins TRBV12-3 or TRBV12-4 to TRBJ2-2; D may be TRBD1 (6 bases). The CDR3 covers 13 residues. Trimming took off 10 bases at V and 5 bases at J, with 14 bases between the two ends. The CDR3 protein is CATGTSQTGELFF. In DNA, the CDR3 is TGTGCCACCGGGACAAGCCAAACCGGGGAGCTGTTTTTT.

The chain uses TRBV24-1 and TRBJ2-3; 12 nucleotides match TRBD2. The CDR3 spans 19 residues. V shed 2 bases, J shed 1 base, and the junction held 9 bases outside the gene matches. The germline gives CDR1 KGHDR, CDR2 SFDVKD. This chain's CDR3 is CATSDSPTSGREGTDTQYF. CDR3 nucleotide sequence: TGTGCCACCAGTGATTCACCGACTAGCGGGAGAGAGGGCACAGATACGCAGTATTTT.

This clonotype was observed at least ten times. J is TRBJ1-4 and V is TRBV27, with 10 bases identical to TRBD1. The CDR3 contains 14 residues. CDR1 MNHEY and CDR2 SMNVEV come from the germline V gene (reference sequence). The V segment lost 5 bases and the J segment 8 bases; nucleotides outside the gene matches: 5. This chain's CDR3 is CASSDPGQGEKLFF. The CDR3 bases are TGTGCCAGCAGTGATCCGGGACAGGGGGAAAAACTGTTTTTT.